The entry below gives a single TCR beta chain sequence along with its context. Its cognate antigen is unknown. Use of 60 Vbeta and 13 Jbeta primers characterized the PCR. Profiling relied on immunoSEQ multiplex PCR, and the TCRdb table lists in-frame clones only, not all of them. The sample lists 100,000 to 150,000 clones, roughly 80% occurring once. This specimen comes from a study of cytomegalovirus exposure and HLA in healthy donors. Regarding the study as a whole: Exclusion as indistinguishable affected some V segments, including TRBV6-2 and TRBV6-3. Most of the CMV-associated TCR beta chains (in a later analysis) appeared to be HLA-restricted.

Trimming took 2 bases from V and 5 from J; bases not matched to a gene: 1. Germline CDR1 is SGHNT and CDR2 is YYREEE (reference sequence). The CDR3 contains 15 residues. The rearrangement links TRBV5-4 to TRBJ2-3, with 14 bases identical to TRBD2. The sample was PBMCs. The receptor's source is a man younger than 40 in good health and CMV-seropositive. DNA for the CDR3: TGTGCCAGCAGCTTTGGACTAGCGGGAGGAGATACGCAGTATTTT. This sequence encodes CASSFGLAGGDTQYF.